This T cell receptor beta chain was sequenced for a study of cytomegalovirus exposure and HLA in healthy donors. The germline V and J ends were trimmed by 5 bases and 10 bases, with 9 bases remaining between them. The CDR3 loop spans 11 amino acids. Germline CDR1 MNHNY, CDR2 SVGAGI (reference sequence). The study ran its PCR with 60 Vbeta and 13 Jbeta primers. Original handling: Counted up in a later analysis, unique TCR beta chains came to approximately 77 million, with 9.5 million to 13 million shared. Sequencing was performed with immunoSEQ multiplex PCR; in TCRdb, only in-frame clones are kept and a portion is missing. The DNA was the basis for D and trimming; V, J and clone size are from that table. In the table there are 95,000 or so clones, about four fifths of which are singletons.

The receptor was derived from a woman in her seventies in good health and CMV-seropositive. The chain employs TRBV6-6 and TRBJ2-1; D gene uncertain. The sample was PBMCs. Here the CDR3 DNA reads TGTGCCAGCAGTCCTAAACGGGAGCAGTTCTTC. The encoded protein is CASSPKREQFF.